The T cell receptor (beta chain) under discussion was sequenced for a study of control samples from healthy donors and cancer patients (TCRdb year 2020). Library prep was done by the immunoSEQ multiplex PCR assay. TCRdb re-hosts the immuneACCESS table, in-frame sequences only. Its copies lack some clones; in the studies checked, an unresolved V gene accounts for under half of them, and the cause for the rest is not known. In all, the sample holds 40,000 to 55,000 clones, and roughly 93% of those were seen once. The top ten clones comprise around 24% of the sample. For this chain, trimming is 0 bases at the V end and 3 bases at the J end, and the number of junction bases without a gene match is 15. The CDR3 runs 19 amino acids, cysteine and phenylalanine included. The read is trimmed to its CDR3 DNA, 57 bases read in frame from base 1. CDR1 MNHEY and CDR2 SVGEGT are derived from the germline V gene.

Notes on this clone: The clone's antigen remains unknown. No base quality values were provided; no much bigger clone lies one nucleotide off.

What was sequenced was PBMCs. Here the chain combines TRBV6-2 or TRBV6-3 and TRBJ2-7; the central 9 bases match TRBD2. The clonotype originates from a woman in her fifties or sixties with head and neck cancer. CDR3 protein: CASSYSRPFAGGPNYEQYF. DNA sequence: TGTGCCAGCAGTTACTCGCGGCCCTTCGCGGGAGGGCCCAACTACGAGCAGTACTTC.